These T cell receptor beta chains were read from a single sample in a study of T cell repertoires in cytomegalovirus infection. MiXCR, applied by TCRdb to the reads, yields one record per CDR3 protein. The sample has 300,000 to 450,000 distinct CDR3 sequences; about a sixth are singletons. Sequenced sample: PBMCs. The receptors here all came from a human donor in good health (CMV status not recorded). Some clones in this sample may be carry-over from other donors' samples. The conserved cysteine and the conserved F or W are not part of the CDR3 here. The order of the fields is V gene, CDR3 length, clone size, D gene, CDR3 protein. The D gene is left open where the match is weak. The size of a clone is reported for some rows only, either as once, few or many, or as a class for expanded clones.

V: TRBV19
length: 12
size: few
D: TRBD1
CDR3: ASSLTGTGATQY

V: TRBV7-9
length: 11
size: few
D: TRBD2
CDR3: ASRRGGQETQY

V: TRBV7-8
length: 13
size: few
D: NA
CDR3: ASSRDPRREETQY

V: TRBV2
length: 13
size: NA
D: TRBD2
CDR3: ASSLKRGRSDEQF

V: TRBV10-3
length: 12
size: NA
D: NA
CDR3: AITVGATYNEQF

V: TRBV7-2
length: 13
size: many
D: NA
CDR3: ASSFRDAEDNEQF

V: TRBV12-3/TRBV12-4
length: 10
size: many
D: NA
CDR3: ASTFDTDGYT

V: TRBV12-3/TRBV12-4
length: 10
size: many
D: NA
CDR3: ASSPARVGQF

V: TRBV4-3
length: 12
size: NA
D: NA
CDR3: ASSHLDTNTEAF

V: TRBV10-2
length: 12
size: NA
D: TRBD2
CDR3: ASSEPSGSYEQF

V: TRBV11-2
length: 13
size: NA
D: NA
CDR3: ASSLFPGSNTEAF

V: TRBV7-2
length: 12
size: many
D: TRBD1
CDR3: ASSPGTAQNIQY

V: TRBV11-2
length: 11
size: once
D: NA
CDR3: ASSPTPGVEQF

V: TRBV20-1
length: 13
size: NA
D: NA
CDR3: SARGRGSSTDTQY

V: TRBV19
length: 15
size: many
D: NA
CDR3: ASSILGLGQPTPGYT

V: TRBV12-3/TRBV12-4
length: 15
size: many
D: TRBD2
CDR3: ASTPPRLAGGIGEQF

V: TRBV27
length: 11
size: few
D: NA
CDR3: ASSLGQSNEQF

V: TRBV28
length: 16
size: few
D: TRBD1
CDR3: ASSHLPGQGYFTDTQY

V: TRBV20-1
length: 11
size: NA
D: NA
CDR3: SASLPGLYEQY

V: TRBV7-2
length: 12
size: many
D: TRBD2
CDR3: ASRKGAGGSEQY

V: TRBV10-3
length: 14
size: many
D: TRBD1
CDR3: AISGPNVEGAETQY

V: TRBV28
length: 14
size: many
D: NA
CDR3: ASSFPPGVATDTQY

V: TRBV18
length: 12
size: NA
D: NA
CDR3: ASSPVDSGNTIY

V: TRBV7-4
length: 13
size: many
D: NA
CDR3: ASSLGGRANQPQH

V: TRBV4-2
length: 14
size: few
D: NA
CDR3: ASSDQPGGINTEAF

V: TRBV6-1
length: 14
size: NA
D: NA
CDR3: ASSEAIRGVSYGYT

V: TRBV7-6
length: 11
size: NA
D: NA
CDR3: ACSSSPQYEQY

V: TRBV18
length: 13
size: few
D: TRBD1
CDR3: ASSPGQGANYGYT

V: TRBV20-1
length: 10
size: NA
D: NA
CDR3: SAGPGGATQY

V: TRBV11-1
length: 14
size: NA
D: TRBD1
CDR3: ASSSPGTGLDNEQF